The 19 T cell receptor beta chains given below trace back to one sample, sequenced in a study of metastatic and nonmetastatic thyroid tumors. TCRdb re-analyzed the PCR reads through MiXCR. The sample lists 20,000 to 30,000 clones, 13% seen once, with approximately 4.9% in the top ten. Not a single patient had been given any form of treatment at any point before undergoing thyroid surgery. Specimen: blood. All receptors derive from a female donor with papillary thyroid cancer or a benign thyroid nodule (not recorded which). Some clones in this sample may be carry-over from other donors' samples.

This clone was picked up a small number of times. Its ends do not fully match the called genes, so a read error is possible. The chain is built from TRBV6-5 and TRBJ2-7, with 8 bases lining up with TRBD2. This CDR3 has 15 residues. The V gene's germline CDR1 is MNHEY and CDR2 SVGAGI. The CDR3, as DNA: TGTGCCATCAGTTACGGGATTAGCGGGACCTACGAGCAGTACTTC. This translates into CAISYGISGTYEQYF.

This clone was observed many times. The V call is TRBV5-5, the J call TRBJ2-3; no firm D call. The V gene lost 1 base and the J gene lost 0 bases, with 0 bases spanning the gap. The CDR3 runs 12 residues. The germline V gene has CDR1 SGHKS and CDR2 YYEKEE (reference sequence). This CDR3 is CASSLSTDTQYF. CDR3 in DNA: TGTGCCAGCAGCTTGAGCACAGATACGCAGTATTTT. Based on the CDR3 plus reference TRBV5-5 and TRBJ2-3, the full variable domain is DAGVTQSPTHLIKTRGQQVTLRCSPISGHKSVSWYQQVLGQGPQFIFQYYEKEERGRGNFPDRFSARQFPNYSSELNVNALLLGDSALYLCASSLSTDTQYFGPGTRLTVL.

This clone occurred a few times. V usage is TRBV6-2 or TRBV6-3 and J usage is TRBJ2-6, with TRBD2 identical over 7 bases. In germline, CDR1 is MNHEY, CDR2 SVGEGT. This CDR3 region has 16 residues. V shed 1 base, J shed 8 bases, and the junction held 8 bases outside the gene matches. The CDR3 here is CASSYFLAAGSNVLTF. For the CDR3, the DNA is TGTGCCAGCAGTTACTTCTTGGCAGCGGGGTCCAACGTCCTGACTTTC.

This clone was counted many times. This chain uses TRBV6-1 with TRBJ2-1, with TRBD2 matching over 11 bases. The CDR3 has 15 residues. Losses at the gene ends were 7 bases for V and 0 bases for J; bases not matched to a gene: 2. In germline, CDR1 is MNHNS, CDR2 SASEGT. CDR3 coding DNA: TGTGCCAGCAAAACTAGCGGGAGCTCCTACAATGAGCAGTTCTTC. This translates into CASKTSGSSYNEQFF.

In its sample, this clone was seen many times. The chain combines TRBV20-1 with TRBJ2-1, with a weak D call TRBD2 (5 bases). V lost 3 bases and J lost 7, with 16 bases in between. In germline, CDR1 is DFQATT, CDR2 SNEGSKA (reference sequence). This CDR3 has 14 amino acids. CDR3 sequence: CSASPGNLRNEQFF. CDR3 nucleotides: TGCAGTGCTAGCCCCGGGAACTTAAGGAATGAGCAGTTCTTC.

Remarks on this clone: Given the absence of the conserved phenylalanine or tryptophan at the CDR3 end, a read error is likely. The CDR3: CASSSSPQGVQPQHL. CDR3 nucleotide sequence: TGTGCCAGCAGCAGCTCCCCACAGGGTGTTCAGCCCCAGCATCTT. The chain links TRBV3-1 to TRBJ1-5, with D perhaps matching TRBD1 (6 bases). V was cut by 5 bases and J by 6 bases, with 17 bases left in between. Germline V gene sequence: CDR1 LGHDT, CDR2 YNNKEL (reference sequence). This CDR3 spans 15 amino acids.

The sample holds many counts of this clone. A read error may account for a junction end that differs from germline. CDR3 sequence: CRGSSVHTDTRYF. The CDR3 region has the DNA TGCAGGGGCTCTAGCGTCCACACAGATACGCGGTATTTT. The gene calls are TRBV20-1 and TRBJ2-3; D perhaps matches TRBD2 (6 bases). The germline CDR1 and CDR2 sequences are DFQATT and SNEGSKA (reference sequence). This CDR3 is built from 13 residues.

This clone has a count of ten or more. Other DNA sequences from this sample encode an identical CDR3 as well. V and J are TRBV6-1 and TRBJ2-7; TRBD1 might be the D (7 bases). CDR3 size: 15 residues. The germline V gene has CDR1 MNHNS and CDR2 SASEGT. The ends were cut back, 0 bases at V and 1 base at J, with 10 bases in the middle. The CDR3 is CASSEAEGASYEQYF. CDR3 coding DNA: TGTGCCAGCAGTGAAGCGGAGGGGGCGTCCTACGAGCAGTACTTC.

This clone was observed many times. V usage is TRBV30 and J usage is TRBJ2-3, with D unclear. This CDR3 has 12 amino acids. Deletions cut 2 bases from V and 4 bases from J, with 7 bases between. Germline V gene data show CDR1 as GTSNPN and CDR2 as SVGIG (reference sequence). The CDR3 region is CAWSWSPDTQYF. CDR3 sequence (DNA): TGTGCCTGGAGTTGGAGTCCAGATACGCAGTATTTT.

This clone was seen repeatedly, ten times or more. The chain joins TRBV20-1 to TRBJ2-6, with D possibly called TRBD1 or TRBD2 (5 bases each). CDR1 and CDR2 from the germline V gene are DFQATT and SNEGSKA (reference sequence). Trimming took 0 bases from V and 2 from J, leaving 17 bases between them. The CDR3 spans 18 residues. The CDR3 nucleotides are TGCAGTGCTAGAGATCAGGGACCTAAAGGGACTGGGGCCAACGTCCTGACTTTC. This sequence encodes CSARDQGPKGTGANVLTF.

In its sample, this clone was seen many times. The chain joins TRBV9 to TRBJ2-1, with TRBD2 identical over 8 bases. CDR3 length: 13 amino acids. In germline, CDR1 is SGDLS, CDR2 YYNGEE. V was pared by 2 bases and J by 10 bases, with 5 bases of the junction left unmatched. CDR3 sequence: CASSVAGGGEQFF. The CDR3 DNA is TGTGCCAGCAGCGTCGCGGGAGGTGGGGAGCAGTTCTTC.

There are a few counts of this clone. One base away lies a much larger clone, so this may be a sequencing read error. This chain joins TRBV12-3 or TRBV12-4 and TRBJ2-6; D gene ambiguous. Trimming stripped 6 bases from V and 0 bases from J, with 6 bases between. This CDR3 region has 14 residues. CDR3 DNA: TGTGCCAGCAGGTCGATCTCTGGGGCCAACGTCCTGACTTTC. It specifies CASRSISGANVLTF.

The chain uses TRBV5-1 and TRBJ2-3, with TRBD2 matching 7 bases. This CDR3 region has 15 residues. The V gene end was trimmed by 4 bases and the J gene end by 6 bases; junction bases not matched to a gene: 11. CDR1 is SGHRS and CDR2 is YFSETQ in the germline V gene. The CDR3 spells CASSLLASARDTQYF. The CDR3 bases are TGCGCCAGCAGCCTACTAGCGTCCGCCAGGGATACGCAGTATTTT.

This clone qualifies as medium-sized (0.01 to 0.1%). The chain couples TRBV6-1 to TRBJ2-7, with 10 bases fitting TRBD2. J was trimmed by 5 bases and V by 1 base; bases with no gene match: 5. CDR1 is MNHNS, CDR2 SASEGT, per germline. The CDR3 covers 15 residues. Written as DNA, the CDR3 is TGTGCCAGCAGTGAAGTACTAGCGGGAAGCGACGAGCAGTACTTC. It yields the protein CASSEVLAGSDEQYF.

This clone was found many times. J is TRBJ2-1 and V is TRBV30, with D tentatively TRBD2 (5 bases). Germline assignment: CDR1 GTSNPN and CDR2 SVGIG (reference sequence). V lost 5 bases and J 2 bases, leaving 19 bases between the germline ends. This CDR3 is built from 16 residues. This CDR3 reads CAWGSLTVRTYNEQFF. The CDR3 coding sequence is TGTGCCTGGGGGAGCCTAACGGTCAGAACCTACAATGAGCAGTTCTTC.

This clone came up a few times. The rearrangement links TRBV27 to TRBJ1-2; 10 bases are shared with TRBD1. The CDR3 has 14 residues. Germline assignment: CDR1 MNHEY and CDR2 SMNVEV (reference sequence). J gave up 8 bases and V 4 bases, and 7 bases lay outside the gene matches. This CDR3 reads CASSYRDRGGGYTF. CDR3 nucleotide sequence: TGTGCCAGCAGTTACCGGGACAGGGGTGGGGGCTACACCTTC.

This clone appeared many times. The genes are TRBV7-2 and TRBJ2-7; D gene ambiguous. Trimming pared 2 bases from V and 0 bases from J, leaving 14 bases between. CDR1 and CDR2 (germline): SGHTA, FQGNSA. CDR3 length: 16 residues. CDR3 sequence (DNA): TGTGCCAGCAGCTTAAGGTCGCAAAGGAGCTCCTACGAGCAGTACTTC. The encoded protein is CASSLRSQRSSYEQYF.

This clone was picked up many times. This rearrangement joins TRBV6-2 or TRBV6-3 to TRBJ1-1, with D perhaps matching TRBD1 (6 bases). The CDR3 is 15 residues long. The V gene's germline CDR1 is MNHEY and CDR2 SVGEGT. Trimming took off 7 bases at V and 1 base at J, with 16 bases between the two ends. Here the CDR3 reads CASIRAGAKNTEAFF. In DNA, the CDR3 is TGTGCCAGCATTAGGGCAGGGGCGAAGAACACTGAAGCTTTCTTT.

Many counts were recorded for this clone. The chain links TRBV6-4 to TRBJ2-3; maybe TRBD2 (6 bases). The CDR3 length is 14 residues. Germline V gene lookup returns CDR1 MRHNA and CDR2 SNTAGT. Trimming cost V 3 bases and J 4 bases, with 11 bases left between them. CDR3 protein: CASSESGESDTQYF. In nucleotides, the CDR3 is TGTGCCAGCAGTGAGTCGGGGGAATCAGATACGCAGTATTTT.